The entry below gives a single T cell receptor beta chain sequence along with its context. No antigen is known for it. Expressed TCRB transcripts were sequenced after all isolated RNA was converted to cDNA. Produced via immunoSEQ multiplex PCR; TCRdb's table is partial and in-frame only. The repertoire consists of under 300,000 clones, with roughly a tenth occurring once and the leading ten covering around 0.017%. V lost 8 bases to trimming and J lost 1 base, with 8 bases between them. The CDR3 has 12 amino acids. CDR1 is SNHLY and CDR2 is FYNNEI in the germline V gene. The sample originates from a study of beta chain features in type 1 diabetes. Study outcomes and limitations: Shortening of TCRB CDR3s, moderate but significant, appeared in all four CD4+ subsets of Type 1 diabetes patients. The VDJ junctions of type 1 diabetes patients carried fewer insertions and more deletions.

Sequencing was done on a sample of naive CD4+ T cells from blood. The clonotype originates from a man under 40 with type 1 diabetes. The chain has TRBV2 and TRBJ1-1, with D possibly matching TRBD1 (5 bases). The CDR3 reads CASGQGNTEAFF. In DNA, the CDR3 is TGTGCCAGCGGTCAGGGGAACACTGAAGCTTTCTTT. Supplemented by reference TRBV2 and TRBJ1-1, the full variable domain reads EPEVTQTPSHQVTQMGQEVILRCVPISNHLYFYWYRQILGQKVEFLVSFYNNEISEKSEIFDDQFSVERPDGSNFTLKIRSTKLEDSAMYFCASGQGNTEAFFGQGTRLTVV.